This entry concerns a single T cell receptor (beta chain). Its antigen is as yet unknown. These data belong to a study of cytomegalovirus exposure and HLA in healthy donors. The study's findings and limits: Most TCR sequences were uncommon, yet certain public TCRs appeared in many donors.

PCR was performed using 60 Vbeta and 13 Jbeta primers. Produced via immunoSEQ multiplex PCR; TCRdb's table is partial and in-frame only. The sample lists fewer than 200,000 clones, 75% to 90% seen once, with 0.65% in the top ten. With 1 base removed from V and 4 bases from J, the gap between germline ends came to 16 bases. Germline loops: CDR1 LNHNV, CDR2 YYDKDF (reference sequence). This CDR3 contains 17 residues. This sequence joins TRBV15 and TRBJ2-2; D perhaps matches TRBD1 (6 bases). The TCR comes from a boy aged 5-17 years in good health and CMV-seronegative. Sample: PBMCs. CDR3 coding DNA: TGTGCCACCAGCAGAGTTTCAGGACAGAGTTTCACCGGGGAGCTGTTTTTT. As protein: CATSRVSGQSFTGELFF.